These 7 T cell receptor beta chains came from one sample sequenced in a study of cytomegalovirus exposure and HLA in healthy donors. Profiled with immunoSEQ multiplex PCR; TCRdb holds only in-frame clones, not every one. The sample contains 66,000 or so clones, around 97% of which appear only once. The sequenced sample consisted of PBMCs. The receptors here all came from a woman aged 18-35 years in good health and CMV-seropositive.

The chain is built from TRBV6-1 and TRBJ2-1; D call uncertain. This CDR3 region has 14 residues. The germline CDR1 and CDR2 sequences are MNHNS and SASEGT. V lost 3 bases, J lost 4 bases, and 10 bases lay in between. The DNA for the CDR3 is TGTGCCAGCAGTGACAGCGTAATTTACAATGAGCAGTTCTTC. Its protein product is CASSDSVIYNEQFF.

The chain links TRBV5-6 to TRBJ2-7; 8 positions match TRBD2. Germline-derived CDR1 and CDR2 are SGHDT and YYEEEE. The CDR3 contains 14 residues. V lost 5 bases, J lost 0 bases, and 4 bases stayed unmatched. The CDR3 region has the DNA TGTGCCAGCAGACGGACTAGCCTCTCCTACGAGCAGTACTTC. Amino acids: CASRRTSLSYEQYF.

The J gene is TRBJ1-1, the V gene TRBV25-1, with 7 nucleotides matching TRBD1. The J segment lost 3 bases and the V segment lost 6 bases, leaving 4 bases of the junction unmatched. In germline, CDR1 is MGHDK, CDR2 SYGVNS. This CDR3 comprises 13 residues. The CDR3 region is CASSRQGDTEAFF. CDR3 coding DNA: TGTGCCAGCAGCCGACAGGGCGACACTGAAGCTTTCTTT.

CDR3 sequence reads: CASSRDRGYEQYF. The CDR3 DNA sequence: TGTGCCAGCAGCCGGGACAGGGGCTACGAGCAGTACTTC. This chain links TRBV11-1 with TRBJ2-7, with 10 bases fitting TRBD1. J gave up 3 bases and V 5 bases, and 1 base lay outside the gene matches. The CDR3 is 13 amino acids. Germline CDR1 is SGHAT and CDR2 is FQDESV (reference sequence).

This rearrangement joins TRBV11-2 to TRBJ2-7; TRBD1 matches 7 bases. Germline V lookup: CDR1 SGHAT, CDR2 FQNNGV. The junction had 10 bases not matched to a gene; V was cut back by 2 bases and J by 6 bases. This CDR3 is built from 15 residues. CDR3 sequence reads: CASSLTGTEGGEQYF. The CDR3 DNA reads TGTGCCAGCAGCTTAACCGGGACAGAAGGAGGCGAGCAGTACTTC.

This clone was seen once. The CDR3 region has the DNA TGTGCCAGCAGCTTTGACAGGGGGCCTTTTTCCTACAATGAGCAGTTCTTC. Translated: CASSFDRGPFSYNEQFF. The gene calls are TRBV5-4 and TRBJ2-1; 10 bases are shared with TRBD1. Germline CDR1 and CDR2: SGHNT and YYREEE (reference sequence). V trimming: 2 bases; J trimming: 1 base; junction bases outside the gene matches: 6. The CDR3 has 17 amino acids.

The chain links TRBV15 to TRBJ2-1; D may be TRBD2 (5 bases). Between the trimmed V and J ends, which lost 2 bases and 9 bases, there was a span of 11 bases. CDR1 and CDR2 from the germline V gene are LNHNV and YYDKDF (reference sequence). The length of the CDR3 is 13 residues. Here the CDR3 reads CATSRPRAIEQFF. The DNA for the CDR3 is TGTGCCACCAGCAGACCGAGGGCTATTGAGCAGTTCTTC.